This is a list of T cell receptor beta chains from one sample in a study of shared clonotypes between healthy human individuals. TCRdb keeps only in-frame clones here, not all; method: immunoSEQ multiplex PCR. The sample has about 450,000 clones, roughly 80% seen once. Sequencing was carried out using PBMCs. The source of these receptors is a woman aged 40 to 50 in good health. Some clones in this sample may be carry-over from other donors' samples. CDR3s include the opening cysteine and the closing phenylalanine or tryptophan. A D gene is named only where the DNA matches it firmly. Some rows have no size entry. The others give once, few or many, or a class for an expanded clone.

d_gene,abundance,j_gene,v_gene,CDR3nt,CDR3aa
-,-,TRBJ2-1,TRBV5-1,TGCGCCTCCCGCCTGACCCCAGACAATGAGCAGTTCTTC,CASRLTPDNEQFF
TRBD2,-,TRBJ2-3,TRBV5-1,TGCGCCAGCAGCTTACCGAAAGGACTAGCGGAAGGCACAGATACGCAGTATTTT,CASSLPKGLAEGTDTQYF
-,-,TRBJ1-2,TRBV5-4,TGTGCCAGCAGCTTGGAGAACAGCTGGGTTGGCTACACCTTC,CASSLENSWVGYTF
TRBD1,-,TRBJ2-2,TRBV4-1,TGCGCCAGCAGCCTTAACAGGGGCGCCGGGGAGCTGTTTTTT,CASSLNRGAGELFF
TRBD1,-,TRBJ2-7,TRBV6-4,TGTGCCAGCAGTGACTCACCGGGACAGGGGGACTACGAGCAGTACTTC,CASSDSPGQGDYEQYF
TRBD2,-,TRBJ2-2,TRBV6-1,TGTGCCAGTCCGACTAGCGGGAGAGGAGCCGGGGAGCTGTTTTTT,CASPTSGRGAGELFF
TRBD2,-,TRBJ2-1,TRBV30,TGTGCCTGGAAGGGCCGTCTAGGACTAGCGGAATTGGGGGAGCAGTTCTTC,CAWKGRLGLAELGEQFF
TRBD1,-,TRBJ2-7,TRBV11-2,TGTGCCAGCAGCTCCTACACTGACAGGGGGCAGTACTTC,CASSSYTDRGQYF
-,-,TRBJ1-5,TRBV19,TGTGCCAGTAGTTGGACAGAGGTTAGCAATCAGCCCCAGCATTTT,CASSWTEVSNQPQHF
-,-,TRBJ1-1,TRBV6-1,TGTGCCAGCAGGGCGGAGGGACGATCGAACACTGAAGCTTTCTTT,CASRAEGRSNTEAFF
-,once,TRBJ1-1,TRBV19,TGTGCCAGTAGGTTGGGGGCGTACACTGAAGCTTTCTTT,CASRLGAYTEAFF
TRBD2,-,TRBJ2-1,TRBV5-1,TGCGCCAGCAGCCACACCTATGGGCGGGAGTTATACAATGAGCAGTTCTTC,CASSHTYGRELYNEQFF
-,-,TRBJ2-1,TRBV18,TGTGCCAGCTCAGACCCGGTTTCCTACAATGAGCAGTTCTTC,CASSDPVSYNEQFF
-,once,TRBJ2-1,TRBV11-2,TGTGCCAGCAGCTTAGAAATGTGGAATGAGCAGTTCTTC,CASSLEMWNEQFF
-,few,TRBJ2-3,TRBV6-4,TGTGCCAGCAGTGAGAGCGGAGACACAGATACGCAGTATTTT,CASSESGDTDTQYF
-,-,TRBJ2-1,TRBV4-1,TGCGCCAGCAGCCAAATAAGCTCCTACAATGAGCAGTTCTTC,CASSQISSYNEQFF
-,few,TRBJ2-7,TRBV7-9,TGTGCCAGCAGCCCGGGGGACAGCTCCTACGAGCAGTACTTC,CASSPGDSSYEQYF
-,-,TRBJ2-7,TRBV6-1,TGTGCCAGCAGTGAATTGTCAGGGAGTTCCTACGAGCAGTACTTC,CASSELSGSSYEQYF
-,-,TRBJ1-1,TRBV18,TGTGCCACTAACATTGGGCGAGGGGACACTGAAGCTTTCTTT,CATNIGRGDTEAFF
-,once,TRBJ2-1,TRBV9,TGTGCCAGCAGCGTAACTTCTGGGAACAATGAGCAGTTCTTC,CASSVTSGNNEQFF
-,-,TRBJ2-3,TRBV6-1,TGTGCCAGCACCTCACTAGCTTACGCAGATACGCAGTATTTT,CASTSLAYADTQYF
TRBD2,-,TRBJ2-3,TRBV4-3,TGCGCCAGCAGCCAAGATGCCCTAGCGGGAGTAGGGGGCACAGATACGCAGTATTTT,CASSQDALAGVGGTDTQYF
TRBD2,-,TRBJ2-7,TRBV7-2,TGTGCCAGCAGCTTAGATAGCGGGAGGGACGAGCAGTACTTC,CASSLDSGRDEQYF
-,-,TRBJ1-1,TRBV6-5,TGTGCCAGTCACGCAGGGCTTGAAGCTTTCTTT,CASHAGLEAFF
-,-,TRBJ2-4,TRBV5-1,TGCGCCAGCAGCTTGTGGGTGGGACCGTACGAAAACATTCAGTACTTC,CASSLWVGPYENIQYF
-,-,TRBJ1-2,TRBV9,TGTGCCAGCAGCGTAGCCCCTACCAGGGAATATGGCTACACCTTC,CASSVAPTREYGYTF
TRBD1,-,TRBJ1-2,TRBV5-1,TGCGCCAGCAGCTCAGGGGGGGCAAACTATGGCTACACCTTC,CASSSGGANYGYTF
-,-,TRBJ1-2,TRBV19,TGTGCCAGTAGTATCTTGTCAGCGACAAACTATGGCTACACCTTC,CASSILSATNYGYTF
-,-,TRBJ2-2,TRBV11-2,TGTGCCAGCAGCCCATTTAAGGAGGGGGGGACCGGGGAGCTGTTTTTT,CASSPFKEGGTGELFF
-,-,TRBJ2-7,TRBV7-2,TGTGCCAGCAGCTTAAAGGACAGCCTCTACGAGCAGTACTTC,CASSLKDSLYEQYF
TRBD1,-,TRBJ2-7,TRBV9,TGTGCCAGCAGCCCCACACGGGACAGTCCCTACGAGCAGTACTTC,CASSPTRDSPYEQYF
-,-,TRBJ2-2,TRBV4-1,TGTGCCAGCAGCCAAGATATCCTAGGGAACACCGGGGAGCTGTTTTTT,CASSQDILGNTGELFF
TRBD2,-,TRBJ2-1,TRBV4-2,TGTGCCAGCAGAGTTGCCAAGACTAGCGGGATCAATGAGCAGTTCTTC,CASRVAKTSGINEQFF
TRBD2,-,TRBJ2-1,TRBV7-8,TGTGCCAGCAGCTTAGGGGGCGGGGGTTACAATGAGCAGTTCTTC,CASSLGGGGYNEQFF
-,-,TRBJ1-2,TRBV6-5,TGTGCCAGCAGTTACTCTGGGGATGGCTACACCTTC,CASSYSGDGYTF
TRBD1,-,TRBJ2-7,TRBV15,TGTGCCACCAGCCCTTCGGGACAGGGGGCCGAGCAGTACTTC,CATSPSGQGAEQYF
-,-,TRBJ1-6,TRBV2,TGTGCCAGCAGTCCGGGGAATTCACCCCTCCACTTT,CASSPGNSPLHF
-,-,TRBJ2-7,TRBV20-1,TGCAGTGCTAGCCCCCATGACGAGCAGTACTTC,CSASPHDEQYF
TRBD2,-,TRBJ2-3,TRBV6-4,TGTGCCAGCAAACTAGCGGGAGGAGCAGATACGCAGTATTTT,CASKLAGGADTQYF
-,once,TRBJ1-2,TRBV11-1,TGTGCCAGCAGCTTGGGCCCAGACCCTTATGGCTACACCTTC,CASSLGPDPYGYTF
-,many,TRBJ2-1,TRBV6-5,TGTGCCAGCAGTTACGGTTACTCTGGGAGGGAGCAGTTCTTC,CASSYGYSGREQFF
-,once,TRBJ2-7,TRBV10-3,TGTGCCATCAGGGACGAAGGGACCTTCTACGAGCAGTACTTC,CAIRDEGTFYEQYF
-,-,TRBJ2-1,TRBV6-6,TGTGCCAGCAGTAGCGGAAGGGGTGGTGAGCAGTTCTTC,CASSSGRGGEQFF
-,-,TRBJ1-2,TRBV6-5,TGTGCCAGCAGTTACTCGGGCGATCCAATCTATGGCTACACCTTC,CASSYSGDPIYGYTF
TRBD2,-,TRBJ2-7,TRBV11-3,TGTGCCAGCAGCCCAGGACTAGCGGGAGTTTACGAGCAGTACTTC,CASSPGLAGVYEQYF
-,-,TRBJ1-1,TRBV27,TGTGCCAGCAGTCAAGCCCGGGGTGGCACTGAAGCTTTCTTT,CASSQARGGTEAFF
-,-,TRBJ1-5,TRBV2,TGTGCCAGCAGTGAAGGGCCAGGCGATCAGCCCCAGCATTTT,CASSEGPGDQPQHF
-,-,TRBJ1-4,TRBV28,TGTGCCAGCAGCCCTCCGGGACTGAGGACTGAAAAACTGTTTTTT,CASSPPGLRTEKLFF
TRBD2,-,TRBJ2-1,TRBV2,TGTGCCAGCAGACCCGGGACTAGCGGTCACAATGAGCAGTTCTTC,CASRPGTSGHNEQFF
-,once,TRBJ2-3,TRBV5-1,TGCGCCAGCAAGGACCCTAGGGGCACAGATACGCAGTATTTT,CASKDPRGTDTQYF
-,once,TRBJ2-5,TRBV18,TGTGCCAGCTCACCACCAGGTTCTTTGGAGACCCAGTACTTC,CASSPPGSLETQYF
TRBD2,-,TRBJ2-5,TRBV7-2,TGTGCCAGCAGCTTATTAGCGGGGCCACAAGAGACCCAGTACTTC,CASSLLAGPQETQYF
TRBD1,-,TRBJ2-5,TRBV29-1,TGCAGCGTCCCCAGGACAGGGGGAACTCAAGAGACCCAGTACTTC,CSVPRTGGTQETQYF
TRBD1,few,TRBJ1-5,TRBV6-6,TGTGCCAGCGTAGACAGGGGGATGGAAAATCAGCCCCAGCATTTT,CASVDRGMENQPQHF
TRBD1,-,TRBJ1-3,TRBV2,TGTGCCAGCAGTGAATGGACAGGATCTGGAAACACCATATATTTT,CASSEWTGSGNTIYF
TRBD1,-,TRBJ1-1,TRBV5-1,TGCGCCAGCAGCTCCACAGGGGCGAACACTGAAGCTTTCTTT,CASSSTGANTEAFF
-,-,TRBJ2-7,TRBV18,TGTGCCAGCTCAGCGGGACTGACCTACGAGCAGTACTTC,CASSAGLTYEQYF
-,few,TRBJ2-1,TRBV19,TGTGCCAGTAGTATGGGACAATCACAGTTCTTC,CASSMGQSQFF
-,few,TRBJ2-7,TRBV29-1,TGCAGCGTTGGAGCCTTAGACAGGCACCCCTACGAGCAGTACTTC,CSVGALDRHPYEQYF